Sequencing of this T cell receptor beta chain was carried out in a study of blood T cell repertoires in COVID-19. Repertoires were generated with immunoSEQ multiplex PCR, while TCRdb's copy carries only in-frame clones and drops some. The sample gives fewer than 250,000 clones, around 86% of which show up once; about 6% is in the top ten. The CDR3 is 14 residues long. In germline, CDR1 is LNHDA, CDR2 SQIVND (reference sequence). The V gene end was trimmed by 7 bases and the J gene end by 0 bases; junction bases not matched to a gene: 4. The source of this sequence is a man aged 55 to 69 who had recovered from COVID-19. The chain has TRBV19 and TRBJ2-7; TRBD1 matches 9 bases. Sequencing was done on a sample of peripheral blood. CDR3 sequence reads: CASTWTGDSYEQYF. The DNA for the CDR3 is TGTGCCAGTACTTGGACAGGGGACTCCTACGAGCAGTACTTC.